This TCR beta chain was documented in a study of blood T cell repertoires in COVID-19. Germline values: CDR1 SNHLY, CDR2 FYNNEI. The CDR3 runs 15 residues. The ends were cut back, 1 base at V and 2 bases at J, with 12 bases in the middle. In terms of age and location, participants ranged from roughly 18 to 95 years and lived in about two dozen US areas. All recovered Cohort 3 donors got two negative PCRs, got clearance, or saw symptom resolution. Authors' processing steps: For nucleated cells, counts were estimated from reference gene primer amplification. Repertoires were generated with immunoSEQ multiplex PCR, while TCRdb's copy carries only in-frame clones and drops some. V, J and clone size derive from that table, while D and trimming were established from the DNA sequence. In the table there are about 380,000 clones, roughly nine tenths of which are singletons.

The V call is TRBV2, the J call TRBJ2-7; D is possibly TRBD2 (6 bases). This clonotype was obtained from a woman aged 25 to 39 who had recovered from COVID-19. Sequenced input: PBMCs or T cells enriched from blood (not recorded which). The CDR3 reads CASSEVEGPTYEQYF. The DNA of the CDR3 is TGTGCCAGCAGTGAAGTGGAGGGGCCGACCTACGAGCAGTACTTC.